The clone carrying this TCR beta chain has just one count. The sample comes from a study of blood T cell repertoires in COVID-19. The wider study: COVID-19 samples from acute and convalescent phases originated in the United States, Italy and Spain.

TCRdb's copy holds only in-frame clones and misses some; the assay was immunoSEQ multiplex PCR. The sample yields about 120,000 clones, 85% to 90% seen once. V lost 2 bases, J lost 3 bases, and 13 bases lay in between. Germline-derived CDR1 and CDR2 are KGHSH and LQKENI. This CDR3 is 15 amino acids long. The source of this sequence is a man older than 75 with acute or convalescent COVID-19. What was sequenced was peripheral blood. The V call is TRBV18, the J call TRBJ1-2; no clear D gene. This CDR3 is CASSPTPPKYYGYTF. The CDR3 DNA sequence: TGTGCCAGCTCACCAACACCCCCGAAGTACTATGGCTACACCTTC.